This TCR beta chain is drawn from a study of blood T cells in healthy people across ages. Points from the study as a whole: Among long-lived donors, naive CD4+ cells were more numerous and diversity higher than in aged donors.

A second PCR, run for about 7 to 11 cycles, used a sample-barcoded 5' primer plus a J-beta primer mix. A 12-random-nucleotide template-switch adaptor tagged each cDNA molecule. TCRdb itself ran the 5' RACE reads through MiXCR, one entry per CDR3 protein. The table has approximately 810,000 distinct CDR3 sequences, more than 25% seen once. Germline loops: CDR1 DFQATT, CDR2 SNEGSKA (reference sequence). The CDR3 sequence is 13 residues long. In this sample, this clonotype turned up once. Antigen unknown. One end of the junction is discordant with germline, which a read error may explain. The TCR originated in a woman aged 80 or older in good health. This chain links TRBV20-1 with TRBJ2-1; D might be TRBD2 (5 bases). The sample consisted of blood. Here the CDR3 DNA reads TGCAGTGCTAGAGATCCCGGACCTAATGAGCGGTACTTC. Amino acids: CSARDPGPNERYF.